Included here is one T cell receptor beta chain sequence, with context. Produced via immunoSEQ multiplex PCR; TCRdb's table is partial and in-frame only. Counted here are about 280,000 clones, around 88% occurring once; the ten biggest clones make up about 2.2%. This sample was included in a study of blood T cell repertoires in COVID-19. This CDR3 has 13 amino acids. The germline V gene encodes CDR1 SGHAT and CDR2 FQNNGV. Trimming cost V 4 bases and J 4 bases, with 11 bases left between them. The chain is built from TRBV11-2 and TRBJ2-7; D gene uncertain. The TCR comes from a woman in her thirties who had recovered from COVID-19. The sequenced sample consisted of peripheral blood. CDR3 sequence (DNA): TGTGCCAGCAGCTCCCTCGGTCGATACGAGCAGTACTTC. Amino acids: CASSSLGRYEQYF.